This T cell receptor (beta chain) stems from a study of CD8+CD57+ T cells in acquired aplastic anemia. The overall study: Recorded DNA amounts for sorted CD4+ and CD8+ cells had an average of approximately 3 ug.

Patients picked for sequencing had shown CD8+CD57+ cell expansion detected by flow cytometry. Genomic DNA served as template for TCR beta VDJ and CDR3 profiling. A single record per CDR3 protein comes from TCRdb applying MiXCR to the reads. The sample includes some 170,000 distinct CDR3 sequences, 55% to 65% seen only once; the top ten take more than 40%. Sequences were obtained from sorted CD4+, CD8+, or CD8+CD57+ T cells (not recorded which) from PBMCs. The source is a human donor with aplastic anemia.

The CDR3 region has the DNA TGCAGCGTTGGCCTTAACACCGGGGAGCTGTTTTTT. The encoded protein is CSVGLNTGELFF. This chain connects TRBV29-1 to TRBJ2-2; D gene ambiguous. The CDR3 extends over 12 amino acids. V dropped 4 bases and J dropped 2 bases, with 5 bases sitting between them. CDR1 and CDR2 from the germline V gene are SQVTM and ANQGSEA.